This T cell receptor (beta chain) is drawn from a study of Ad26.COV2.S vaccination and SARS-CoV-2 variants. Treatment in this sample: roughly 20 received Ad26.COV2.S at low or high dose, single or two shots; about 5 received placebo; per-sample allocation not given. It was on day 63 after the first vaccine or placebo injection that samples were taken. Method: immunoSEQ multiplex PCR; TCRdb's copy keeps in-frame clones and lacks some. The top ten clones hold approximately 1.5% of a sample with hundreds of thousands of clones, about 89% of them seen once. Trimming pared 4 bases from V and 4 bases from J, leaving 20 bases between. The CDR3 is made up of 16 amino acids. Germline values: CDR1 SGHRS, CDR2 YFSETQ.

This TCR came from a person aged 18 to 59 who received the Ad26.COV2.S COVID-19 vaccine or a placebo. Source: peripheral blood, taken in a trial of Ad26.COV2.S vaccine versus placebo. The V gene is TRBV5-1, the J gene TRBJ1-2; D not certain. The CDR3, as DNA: TGCGCCAGCAGCCCCGGCCGCGGCACCCGGGGCTATGGCTACACCTTC. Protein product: CASSPGRGTRGYGYTF.